This is a list of T cell receptor beta chains from one sample in a study of T cell responses to AZD1222 COVID-19 vaccine. The method was immunoSEQ multiplex PCR; TCRdb's version includes in-frame clones alone and lacks a portion of them. The sample contains more than 110,000 clones, approximately 89% of which appear only once. The sample in question was peripheral blood, obtained on day 0 of AZD1222 vaccination. These receptors were obtained from an adult in good health. Both conserved end residues are trimmed from each CDR3. D genes are given only for firm matches.

j_gene: TRBJ2-5; d_gene: NA; len: 11; v_gene: TRBV11-3; CDR3aa: ASSLGPQETQY
j_gene: TRBJ1-2; d_gene: NA; len: 11; v_gene: TRBV12-3/TRBV12-4; CDR3aa: ASSLALRYGYT
j_gene: TRBJ2-5; d_gene: TRBD2; len: 14; v_gene: TRBV3-1/TRBV3-2; CDR3aa: ASSLLGAGGGETQY
j_gene: TRBJ1-2; d_gene: NA; len: 7; v_gene: TRBV20-1; CDR3aa: SASGGYT
j_gene: TRBJ1-2; d_gene: NA; len: 12; v_gene: TRBV30; CDR3aa: ALTGRGLSGGYT
j_gene: TRBJ2-3; d_gene: NA; len: 9; v_gene: TRBV2; CDR3aa: ASTYTDTQY
j_gene: TRBJ2-5; d_gene: TRBD1; len: 16; v_gene: TRBV6-1; CDR3aa: ASSEALGGQGIPETQY
j_gene: TRBJ2-7; d_gene: NA; len: 12; v_gene: TRBV7-8; CDR3aa: ASRTTRTAYEQY
j_gene: TRBJ2-7; d_gene: NA; len: 12; v_gene: TRBV7-2; CDR3aa: ASTRNQGPYEQY
j_gene: TRBJ1-1; d_gene: NA; len: 12; v_gene: TRBV19; CDR3aa: ASSISGEDTEAF
j_gene: TRBJ1-3; d_gene: TRBD1; len: 13; v_gene: TRBV28; CDR3aa: ASSFHGQAGNTIY
j_gene: TRBJ2-3; d_gene: TRBD2; len: 11; v_gene: TRBV12-3/TRBV12-4; CDR3aa: ASSLLAGEGQY
j_gene: TRBJ1-5; d_gene: NA; len: 11; v_gene: TRBV15; CDR3aa: ATSRDLGQPQH
j_gene: TRBJ1-5; d_gene: TRBD1; len: 13; v_gene: TRBV6-2/TRBV6-3; CDR3aa: ASSYSGRGLQPQH
j_gene: TRBJ2-2; d_gene: TRBD1; len: 12; v_gene: TRBV29-1; CDR3aa: SVEGTGFDGELF
j_gene: TRBJ2-1; d_gene: NA; len: 11; v_gene: TRBV27; CDR3aa: ASRRDSYNEQF
j_gene: TRBJ2-3; d_gene: NA; len: 12; v_gene: TRBV18; CDR3aa: ASSLLRGADTQY
j_gene: TRBJ2-3; d_gene: TRBD1; len: 12; v_gene: TRBV19; CDR3aa: ASHGTAHTDTQY
j_gene: TRBJ2-1; d_gene: NA; len: 14; v_gene: TRBV5-4; CDR3aa: ASSTRGLGSYNEQF
j_gene: TRBJ2-5; d_gene: TRBD2; len: 15; v_gene: TRBV5-4; CDR3aa: ASSPITSAQGGETQY
j_gene: TRBJ1-4; d_gene: NA; len: 13; v_gene: TRBV4-3; CDR3aa: ASSRGLAQNEKLF
j_gene: TRBJ2-5; d_gene: NA; len: 11; v_gene: TRBV14; CDR3aa: ASSQGGRETQY
j_gene: TRBJ1-2; d_gene: NA; len: 8; v_gene: TRBV6-1; CDR3aa: ASSEFGYT
j_gene: TRBJ1-1; d_gene: NA; len: 12; v_gene: TRBV18; CDR3aa: ASSPNVQETEAF
j_gene: TRBJ2-3; d_gene: NA; len: 11; v_gene: TRBV2; CDR3aa: ARSGEFTDTQY
j_gene: TRBJ1-2; d_gene: TRBD1; len: 14; v_gene: TRBV18; CDR3aa: ASSQLPTGAPSGYT
j_gene: TRBJ2-7; d_gene: NA; len: 13; v_gene: TRBV27; CDR3aa: ASSLSGYYSYEQY
j_gene: TRBJ2-7; d_gene: NA; len: 10; v_gene: TRBV29-1; CDR3aa: SVYGGSYEQY
j_gene: TRBJ2-1; d_gene: NA; len: 11; v_gene: TRBV12-1; CDR3aa: ASIIRASGRKF
j_gene: TRBJ1-5; d_gene: NA; len: 15; v_gene: TRBV7-8; CDR3aa: ASSLDGRAGSNQPQH
j_gene: TRBJ2-7; d_gene: NA; len: 11; v_gene: TRBV11-3; CDR3aa: ASSFGRTYEQY
j_gene: TRBJ1-2; d_gene: NA; len: 11; v_gene: TRBV6-2/TRBV6-3; CDR3aa: ASSTGQRAGYT
j_gene: TRBJ2-5; d_gene: TRBD1; len: 13; v_gene: TRBV5-1; CDR3aa: ASSHTQGAGETQY
j_gene: TRBJ1-1; d_gene: NA; len: 11; v_gene: TRBV6-5; CDR3aa: ASSPLGGTEAF
j_gene: TRBJ2-1; d_gene: TRBD2; len: 14; v_gene: TRBV5-4; CDR3aa: ASSQPGLAIYNEQF
j_gene: TRBJ1-1; d_gene: NA; len: 11; v_gene: TRBV7-8; CDR3aa: ASSGGMNTEAF
j_gene: TRBJ1-6; d_gene: NA; len: 16; v_gene: TRBV5-1; CDR3aa: ASSLGARGRSYNSPLH
j_gene: TRBJ2-7; d_gene: NA; len: 10; v_gene: TRBV12-3/TRBV12-4; CDR3aa: ASSFWGLEQY
j_gene: TRBJ2-3; d_gene: NA; len: 14; v_gene: TRBV12-2; CDR3aa: ASRFKPGLDTDTQY
j_gene: TRBJ2-7; d_gene: NA; len: 14; v_gene: TRBV4-3; CDR3aa: ASSQVGGGLSHEQY
j_gene: TRBJ2-1; d_gene: NA; len: 12; v_gene: TRBV7-9; CDR3aa: ASSLESGRTEQF
j_gene: TRBJ2-2; d_gene: NA; len: 12; v_gene: TRBV7-8; CDR3aa: ASSLGGAHGELF
j_gene: TRBJ2-2; d_gene: NA; len: 12; v_gene: TRBV27; CDR3aa: ASSHGRFTGELF
j_gene: TRBJ1-1; d_gene: TRBD1; len: 11; v_gene: TRBV2; CDR3aa: AADKTGYTEAF
j_gene: TRBJ1-2; d_gene: NA; len: 10; v_gene: TRBV27; CDR3aa: ASGPGWDGYT
j_gene: TRBJ1-6; d_gene: NA; len: 11; v_gene: TRBV21-1; CDR3aa: ASKPPRGTPLH